These 22 T cell receptor beta chains came from one sample sequenced in a study of patients and donors after allogeneic stem cell transplantation. TCRdb used MiXCR to reprocess the RT-PCR reads, holding one entry per CDR3 protein. The sample consists of about 90,000 distinct CDR3 sequences, approximately 49% of them appearing once. The sequenced material came from blood, either unsorted or a sorted T cell fraction (not recorded which). Receptors originate from a human donor who was either an allogeneic HSCT recipient or a stem cell or donor lymphocyte infusion donor (not recorded which). It is not recorded whose cells these are; they may come from a transplant donor.

In this sample, this clonotype turned up a few times. The gene calls are TRBV29-1 and TRBJ1-2; D uncertain. Germline CDR1 and CDR2: SQVTM and ANQGSEA. CDR3 length: 13 residues. Deletions cut 5 bases from V and 4 bases from J, with 14 bases between. The DNA of the CDR3 is TGCAGCGTTTTTGTCGCGACGGTCTATGGCTACACCTTC. It specifies CSVFVATVYGYTF.

Many counts were recorded for this clonotype. This chain connects TRBV20-1 to TRBJ1-5, with no clear D. The CDR3 is made up of 13 amino acids. Germline V gene lookup returns CDR1 DFQATT and CDR2 SNEGSKA (reference sequence). Trimming cost V 0 bases and J 6 bases, with 9 bases left between them. The CDR3 loop reads CSARDRATQPQHF. CDR3 in DNA: TGCAGTGCTAGAGATAGGGCCACTCAGCCCCAGCATTTT.

This clonotype was seen a handful of times. The rearrangement links TRBV12-3 or TRBV12-4 to TRBJ1-2, with D possibly matching TRBD1 (5 bases). There are 16 residues in the CDR3. The ends were cut back, 4 bases at V and 12 bases at J, with 27 bases in the middle. The DNA of the CDR3 is TGTGCCAGCAGTTCATCGTTCCGGGGACGATCTAAAAGTAACACCTTC. Its translation is CASSSSFRGRSKSNTF.

The V call is TRBV3-1, the J call TRBJ2-7; 9 bases map to TRBD2. CDR3 length equals 14 residues. Germline-derived CDR1 and CDR2 are LGHDT and YNNKEL (reference sequence). Trimming took 1 base from V and 4 from J; bases not matched to a gene: 2. The CDR3 loop is CASSQGLAAYEQYF. The CDR3 region has the DNA TGTGCCAGCAGCCAAGGACTAGCGGCGTACGAGCAGTACTTC.

This clonotype turned up a few times. The chain combines TRBV12-3 or TRBV12-4 with TRBJ1-1; D may be TRBD1 (6 bases). The germline V and J ends were trimmed by 6 bases and 0 bases, with 11 bases remaining between them. The CDR3 runs 14 residues. The CDR3, as DNA: TGTGCCAGCAGGGCGGACAGACTGAACACTGAAGCTTTCTTT. Encoded protein: CASRADRLNTEAFF.

The chain is built from TRBV3-1 and TRBJ1-1; D remains ambiguous. The germline V gene encodes CDR1 LGHDT and CDR2 YNNKEL (reference sequence). There are 13 residues in the CDR3. With 3 bases removed from V and 6 bases from J, the gap between germline ends came to 11 bases. The CDR3 sequence: CASSQDPEAEAFF. As DNA, the CDR3 is TGTGCCAGCAGCCAGGACCCGGAGGCTGAAGCTTTCTTT.

This rearrangement joins TRBV5-1 to TRBJ2-3, with D uncertain. Germline V gene sequence: CDR1 SGHRS, CDR2 YFSETQ. This CDR3 has 12 residues. With 6 bases removed from V and 8 bases from J, the gap between germline ends came to 13 bases. The CDR3 here is CASNLRSVTQYF. DNA for the CDR3: TGCGCCAGCAATCTTCGGTCCGTTACGCAGTATTTT. The entire variable domain, with the rest obtained from reference TRBV5-1 and TRBJ2-3, is as follows: KAGVTQTPRYLIKTRGQQVTLSCSPISGHRSVSWYQQTPGQGLQFLFEYFSETQRNKGNFPGRFSGRQFSNSRSEMNVSTLELGDSALYLCASNLRSVTQYFGPGTRLTVL.

This clonotype was seen only a few times. The V gene is TRBV6-2 or TRBV6-3, the J gene TRBJ1-4, with D maybe TRBD1 (5 bases). The germline V gene has CDR1 MNHEY and CDR2 SVGEGT. The ends were cut back, 5 bases at V and 6 bases at J, with 10 bases in the middle. The CDR3 has 13 residues. The CDR3 sequence: CASSNLTDEKLFF. The DNA for the CDR3 is TGTGCCAGCAGTAACCTGACAGATGAAAAACTGTTTTTT.

This clonotype has more than one count but fewer than ten. J is TRBJ1-2 and V is TRBV4-2, with 9 bases lining up with TRBD1. With V trimmed by 4 bases and J by 7 bases, 13 bases remained unmatched. The CDR3 extends over 16 amino acids. Germline CDR1 LGHNA, CDR2 YNFKEQ. The CDR3 DNA reads as TGTGCCAGCAGCCTGGCTTCTGGACAGGGGAGTGGTGGCTACACCTTC. Amino acids: CASSLASGQGSGGYTF.

The V gene is TRBV28, the J gene TRBJ2-7, with D possibly TRBD2 on 6 matching bases. The CDR3 covers 14 residues. Germline V gives CDR1 MDHEN, CDR2 SYDVKM. V dropped 1 base and J dropped 3 bases, with 10 bases sitting between them. CDR3 loop: CASSLFRGYYEQYF. The CDR3 nucleotides are TGTGCCAGCAGTTTATTCCGGGGGTACTACGAGCAGTACTTC.

The chain recombines TRBV28 with TRBJ1-4; D is ambiguous. V dropped 6 bases and J dropped 0 bases, with 20 bases sitting between them. Germline V CDR1 and CDR2: MDHEN, SYDVKM. The CDR3 totals 18 residues. CDR3 bases: TGTGCCAGCAGCCAGCGGGGTGGCAGGCACACAACTAATGAAAAACTGTTTTTT. Its protein is CASSQRGGRHTTNEKLFF.

This clonotype was observed a handful of times. The gene calls are TRBV10-3 and TRBJ1-5; the match to TRBD1 covers 8 bases. The CDR3 length is 15 residues. The trim removed 2 bases at V and 4 bases at J, leaving 4 bases unmatched. Germline loops: CDR1 ENHRY, CDR2 SYGVKD. CDR3 protein: CAISEGQGGNQPQHF. CDR3 nucleotide sequence: TGTGCCATCAGTGAGGGACAGGGTGGAAATCAGCCCCAGCATTTT.

The chain links TRBV4-3 to TRBJ1-5, with a tentative D call TRBD1 (6 bases). This CDR3 region has 18 residues. Germline CDR1 is LGHNA and CDR2 is YSLEER. V lost 0 bases and J lost 2, with 17 bases in between. The CDR3 sequence is CASSQDVPPGGRNQPQHF. CDR3 in DNA: TGCGCCAGCAGCCAAGATGTCCCCCCCGGGGGCCGCAATCAGCCCCAGCATTTT.

The rearrangement uses TRBV28 and TRBJ1-1, with 8 bases identical to TRBD1. CDR1 is MDHEN and CDR2 is SYDVKM in the germline V gene. The CDR3 covers 14 residues. Losses at the gene ends were 5 bases for V and 7 bases for J; bases not matched to a gene: 9. This chain's CDR3 is CASSVQQGTGEAFF. In DNA form, the CDR3 reads TGTGCCAGCAGTGTACAACAGGGGACAGGTGAAGCTTTCTTT. Full variable domain (remainder filled in from reference TRBV28 and TRBJ1-1): DVKVTQSSRYLVKRTGEKVFLECVQDMDHENMFWYRQDPGLGLRLIYFSYDVKMKEKGDIPEGYSVSREKKERFSLILESASTNQTSMYLCASSVQQGTGEAFFGQGTRLTVV.

The chain is built from TRBV7-2 and TRBJ1-1, with 7 bases that match TRBD1. The V gene end was trimmed by 7 bases and the J gene end by 9 bases; junction bases not matched to a gene: 11. Germline V CDR1 and CDR2: SGHTA, FQGNSA. The CDR3 sequence is 13 residues long. The DNA for the CDR3 is TGTGCCAGCATCCTGACAGGGCCCACCCAAGCTTTCTTT. This gives the protein CASILTGPTQAFF.

The chain joins TRBV25-1 to TRBJ1-2; no clear D gene. The CDR3 runs 11 residues. CDR1 and CDR2 (germline): MGHDK, SYGVNS. V lost 3 bases, J lost 3 bases, and 2 bases lay in between. CDR3 DNA: TGTGCCAGCAGTGAGGACTATGGCTACACCTTC. This translates into CASSEDYGYTF.

The count of this clonotype is one. The V and J genes are TRBV20-1 and TRBJ1-5; TRBD1 matches 9 bases. The CDR3 consists of 17 residues. Germline CDR1 reads DFQATT; CDR2 reads SNEGSKA (reference sequence). Losses at the gene ends were 3 bases for V and 1 base for J; bases not matched to a gene: 10. CDR3 region: CSARRAGTGNSNQPQHF. As DNA, the CDR3 is TGCAGTGCTAGGAGAGCCGGGACAGGGAACAGCAATCAGCCCCAGCATTTT.

In the case of this clonotype: Relative to the germline gene, one junction end is altered; a read error may explain this. The rearrangement joins TRBV14 to TRBJ1-5, with D uncertain. In germline, CDR1 is SGHDN, CDR2 FVKESK. CDR3 length: 13 residues. CDR3 sequence: CASSHDYNQPQHF. The CDR3 coding sequence is TGTGCCAGCAGCCACGATTACAATCAACCCCAGCATTTT.

V is TRBV4-1 and J is TRBJ2-3; D perhaps matches TRBD2 (6 bases). CDR3 size: 17 residues. Looked up from germline, CDR1 is MGHRA and CDR2 is YSYEKL. V was clipped by 1 base and J by 2 bases, with 16 bases between them. The DNA of the CDR3 is TGCGCCAGCAGCCAAGGAAAGGCGGGACTTCTCACAGATACGCAGTATTTT. Its protein is CASSQGKAGLLTDTQYF.

The J gene is TRBJ1-4, the V gene TRBV9; D is perhaps TRBD1 (5 bases). The V gene's germline CDR1 is SGDLS and CDR2 YYNGEE. V was shortened by 0 bases and J by 7 bases, with 19 bases between the two germline ends. CDR3 length: 17 residues. The CDR3 DNA follows: TGTGCCAGCAGCGTAGGGTATGGGGCGAACCGTTTTGAAAAACTGTTTTTT. Translated: CASSVGYGANRFEKLFF. The full variable domain, its missing parts supplied by reference TRBV9 and TRBJ1-4, is DSGVTQTPKHLITATGQRVTLRCSPRSGDLSVYWYQQSLDQGLQFLIQYYNGEERAKGNILERFSAQQFPDLHSELNLSSLELGDSALYFCASSVGYGANRFEKLFFGSGTQLSVL.

The table lists this clonotype with a few counts. This sequence joins TRBV12-3 or TRBV12-4 and TRBJ1-3; D uncertain. Trimming removed 7 bases at V and 1 base at J, with 11 bases between. The CDR3 loop spans 14 amino acids. CDR3 region: CASTLHASGNTIYF. The CDR3 region has the DNA TGTGCCAGCACCCTGCACGCGTCTGGAAACACCATATATTTT.

CDR3 protein: CASTERRAGVYEQYF. CDR3 nucleotide sequence: TGTGCCAGCACCGAACGCCGGGCAGGGGTCTACGAGCAGTACTTC. The V and J genes are TRBV3-1 and TRBJ2-7; TRBD1 might be the D (6 bases). The CDR3 has 15 residues. Trimming left V 7 bases short and J 3 bases short, with 19 bases between. Germline CDR1 reads LGHDT; CDR2 reads YNNKEL (reference sequence).